These 23 T cell receptor beta chains share one sample of origin, sequenced in a study of blood T cell repertoires in COVID-19. Libraries were prepared by immunoSEQ multiplex PCR; TCRdb keeps only in-frame clonotypes and omits some of them. The repertoire holds about 74,000 clones, roughly 91% seen once, with 0.95% to 1.3% in the top ten. The sample consisted of peripheral blood. These TCRs come from a woman in her fifties or sixties in a cohort sampled during active COVID-19.

The V and J genes are TRBV6-6 and TRBJ1-4; 7 positions agree with TRBD1. J gave up 8 bases and V 7 bases, and 7 bases lay outside the gene matches. The CDR3 has 13 amino acids. The germline V gene has CDR1 MNHNY and CDR2 SVGAGI (reference sequence). CDR3 sequence: CASMKGAGEKLFF. CDR3 nucleotide sequence: TGTGCCAGCATGAAGGGGGCCGGGGAAAAACTGTTTTTT.

This rearrangement joins TRBV27 to TRBJ2-7, with 8 bases fitting TRBD1. The germline V gene encodes CDR1 MNHEY and CDR2 SMNVEV (reference sequence). The CDR3 length is 12 residues. V lost 6 bases, J lost 7 bases, and 5 bases stayed unmatched. The DNA of the CDR3 is TGTGCCAGCAGCTTGACAGGGGTTGAGCAGTACTTC. It yields the protein CASSLTGVEQYF.

The rearrangement links TRBV30 to TRBJ2-7, with 12 bases aligning to TRBD1. Germline loops: CDR1 GTSNPN, CDR2 SVGIG (reference sequence). The J segment lost 2 bases and the V segment lost 7 bases, leaving 15 bases of the junction unmatched. The CDR3 contains 17 residues. CDR3 sequence (DNA): TGTGCCTTTCTTTTACCGGGACAGGGGGCGCGACCCTACGAGCAGTACTTC. The encoded protein is CAFLLPGQGARPYEQYF.

The V gene is TRBV19, the J gene TRBJ1-1, with D hard to call. V gave up 11 bases and J gave up 1 base, with 11 bases separating them. In germline, CDR1 is LNHDA, CDR2 SQIVND (reference sequence). The CDR3 is 12 residues long. CDR3 sequence reads: CAGKSSNTEAFF. DNA for the CDR3: TGTGCCGGTAAAAGCTCGAACACTGAAGCTTTCTTT.

This clone appeared a single time. This chain joins TRBV6-2 or TRBV6-3 and TRBJ2-3; TRBD1 matches at 7 bases. The ends lost 4 bases at V and 4 bases at J; junction bases unmatched: 11. This CDR3 has 16 residues. CDR1 is MNHEY and CDR2 is SVGEGT in the germline V gene. The CDR3 protein is CASSSFTGTEADTQYF. In DNA form, the CDR3 reads TGTGCCAGCAGTTCGTTTACCGGGACAGAAGCAGATACGCAGTATTTT.

V usage is TRBV18 and J usage is TRBJ2-2; possibly TRBD1 for D (6 bases). Germline V gene data show CDR1 as KGHSH and CDR2 as LQKENI. The CDR3 consists of 17 residues. Trimming took off 5 bases at V and 5 bases at J, with 21 bases between the two ends. In DNA, the CDR3 is TGTGCCAGCTCAGCCCTATCGGACGGACAGCGAACCGGGGAGCTGTTTTTT. Its protein product is CASSALSDGQRTGELFF.

This clone was seen only once. Written as DNA, the CDR3 is TGTGCCAGCAGTTACGGGCGGGAGGCCCTCAATGAGCAGTTCTTC. Its protein product is CASSYGREALNEQFF. The chain employs TRBV6-2 or TRBV6-3 and TRBJ2-1; 8 bases agree with TRBD2. The CDR3 length is 15 residues. With V trimmed by 2 bases and J by 6 bases, 6 bases remained unmatched. Germline V gene data show CDR1 as MNHEY and CDR2 as SVGEGT.

The V call is TRBV18, the J call TRBJ2-1; the match to TRBD1 covers 11 bases. The length of the CDR3 is 17 residues. V gave up 0 bases and J gave up 4 bases; unmatched junction bases: 5. Germline CDR1 is KGHSH and CDR2 is LQKENI. The CDR3 loop reads CASSPPPDRGLYNEQFF. The CDR3 DNA reads as TGTGCCAGCTCACCACCCCCGGACAGGGGGCTGTACAATGAGCAGTTCTTC.

V usage is TRBV24-1 and J usage is TRBJ1-5, with D tentatively TRBD1 (5 bases). The CDR3 is 13 amino acids. Germline V gene data show CDR1 as KGHDR and CDR2 as SFDVKD. V was trimmed by 9 bases and J by 4 bases, leaving 12 bases between them. The CDR3 DNA follows: TGTGCCACCCAGGGCCGTTTTAATCAGCCCCAGCATTTT. This translates into CATQGRFNQPQHF.

In DNA, the CDR3 is TGTGCCAGCAGCTTCAGTCAGGGGAGTGAAGCTTTCTTT. Its protein product is CASSFSQGSEAFF. The genes are TRBV5-6 and TRBJ1-1; the D gene is possibly TRBD1 (6 bases). Trimming removed 2 bases from V and 7 bases from J, with 12 bases in between. This CDR3 has 13 amino acids. Germline V gene lookup returns CDR1 SGHDT and CDR2 YYEEEE.

The V gene is TRBV7-9, the J gene TRBJ2-1; no reliable D call. Per germline, CDR1 SEHNR and CDR2 FQNEAQ (reference sequence). There are 15 residues in the CDR3. The V end was cut by 3 bases, the J end by 1 base, with 10 bases between. The CDR3 spells CASSFSGVSYNEQFF. For the CDR3, the DNA is TGTGCCAGCAGCTTTTCAGGTGTTTCCTACAATGAGCAGTTCTTC.

The chain employs TRBV28 and TRBJ1-2, with D unresolved. The CDR3 has 14 amino acids. Trimming pared 2 bases from V and 3 bases from J, leaving 10 bases between. Germline-derived CDR1 and CDR2 are MDHEN and SYDVKM. The CDR3: CASSLPSGDYGYTF. The CDR3 DNA reads TGTGCCAGCAGTTTACCCAGCGGGGACTATGGCTACACCTTC.

V usage is TRBV11-3 and J usage is TRBJ1-1; TRBD1 matches at 8 bases. Germline V gene sequence: CDR1 SGHNT, CDR2 YENEEA. The CDR3 totals 20 residues. V was clipped by 0 bases and J by 7 bases; unmatched bases: 22. CDR3 nucleotides: TGTGCCAGCAGCTTAGACAGTTGGTTCGGCAGGGGGCGCGATGGGGGTGAAGCTTTCTTT. It translates to CASSLDSWFGRGRDGGEAFF.

The chain links TRBV30 to TRBJ2-3, with 10 bases fitting TRBD2. V was pared by 0 bases and J by 4 bases, with 10 bases of the junction left unmatched. There are 17 residues in the CDR3. Germline lookup yields CDR1 GTSNPN and CDR2 SVGIG (reference sequence). The CDR3 nucleotides read TGTGCCTGGAGTGTACGGGATAGCGGGAGGCGCGCAGATACGCAGTATTTT. Encoded protein: CAWSVRDSGRRADTQYF.

J is TRBJ1-1 and V is TRBV3-1 (or the pseudogene TRBV3-2), with D uncertain. The CDR3 is made up of 13 amino acids. CDR1 is LGHDT, CDR2 YNNKEL, per germline (reference sequence). The germline V and J ends were trimmed by 5 bases and 1 base, with 8 bases remaining between them. In DNA form, the CDR3 reads TGTGCCAGCAGCTTCCGGGGGAACACTGAAGCTTTCTTT. It translates to CASSFRGNTEAFF.

The rearrangement links TRBV27 to TRBJ2-5; 9 bases map to TRBD2. J was trimmed by 7 bases and V by 6 bases; bases with no gene match: 18. Germline V gives CDR1 MNHEY, CDR2 SMNVEV (reference sequence). CDR3 length equals 17 residues. CDR3 sequence: CASSSLGGGRGERTQYF. CDR3 DNA sequence: TGTGCCAGCAGCTCCCTCGGCGGCGGGAGGGGAGAGAGGACCCAGTACTTC.

CDR3 in DNA: TGTGCCAGCTCACCACCTAGGGGACAGGGAGGCACAGATACGCAGTATTTT. Translation gives CASSPPRGQGGTDTQYF. J is TRBJ2-3 and V is TRBV18; 9 nucleotides match TRBD1. Germline V lookup: CDR1 KGHSH, CDR2 LQKENI. The CDR3 consists of 17 residues. J lost 1 base, V lost 0 bases, and 5 bases had no gene match.

The rearrangement joins TRBV19 to TRBJ2-3, with TRBD2 as a possible D gene (5 bases). In germline, CDR1 is LNHDA, CDR2 SQIVND (reference sequence). CDR3 size: 13 residues. V was shortened by 0 bases and J by 5 bases, with 6 bases between the two germline ends. The CDR3 is CASSIDRGDTQYF. CDR3 in DNA: TGTGCCAGTAGTATAGATCGGGGAGATACGCAGTATTTT.

The chain carries TRBV5-1 and TRBJ1-3; the D gene is possibly TRBD1 (6 bases). The CDR3 contains 15 residues. The ends were cut back, 6 bases at V and 5 bases at J, with 18 bases in the middle. The V gene's germline CDR1 is SGHRS and CDR2 YFSETQ. As DNA, the CDR3 is TGCGCCAGCACTATTGGGGGGGCGAATAGAAACACCATATATTTT. Protein: CASTIGGANRNTIYF.

This clone was counted a single time. The chain carries TRBV27 and TRBJ1-2; 7 bases map to TRBD1. From germline, CDR1 is MNHEY and CDR2 SMNVEV (reference sequence). This CDR3 comprises 15 residues. J lost 7 bases, V lost 4 bases, and 12 bases had no gene match. Here the CDR3 DNA reads TGTGCCAGCAGTTCGCCGGGACAGCCAGTTGTTGGCTACACCTTC. Residues: CASSSPGQPVVGYTF.

V and J are TRBV10-2 and TRBJ2-7, with 10 bases matching TRBD2. V lost 6 bases, J lost 4 bases, and 6 bases stayed unmatched. The length of the CDR3 is 14 residues. CDR1 is WSHSY and CDR2 is SAAADI in the germline V gene. The CDR3 DNA sequence: TGCGCCAGCAGACCGCTAGCGGGAGAGTACGAGCAGTACTTC. It encodes CASRPLAGEYEQYF.

The rearrangement joins TRBV5-4 to TRBJ2-3, with a possible D match to TRBD2 (6 bases). From germline, CDR1 is SGHNT and CDR2 YYREEE (reference sequence). Trimming took off 0 bases at V and 5 bases at J, with 19 bases between the two ends. This CDR3 has 17 residues. CDR3 nucleotides: TGTGCCAGCAGCTTGGGTGTGGCGGGGAGTGGGGGAGATACGCAGTATTTT. Protein sequence: CASSLGVAGSGGDTQYF.

The DNA of the CDR3 is TGTGCCAGCAGCCAATCAACAGTACAGCCCCAGCATTTT. This translates into CASSQSTVQPQHF. This chain uses TRBV16 with TRBJ1-5; D gene uncertain. This CDR3 has 13 amino acids. CDR1 is KGHSY and CDR2 is FQNENV in the germline V gene. V lost 0 bases, J lost 7 bases, and 7 bases lay in between. The variable domain in full, with the rest retrieved from reference TRBV16 and TRBJ1-5, is GEEVAQTPKHLVRGEGQKAKLYCAPIKGHSYVFWYQQVLKNEFKFLISFQNENVFDETGMPKERFSAKCLPNSPCSLEIQATKLEDSAVYFCASSQSTVQPQHFGDGTRLSIL.